Included here is one T cell receptor beta chain sequence, with context. This clone showed up just once. No antigen is known for it. Base quality data are lacking; no much larger clone is found one base away. The label giving this sample's time point can be read as: about a year of natalizumab therapy. The treatment or condition label on this specimen signifies: on natalizumab therapy at sampling. Four to six MS patients treated with natalizumab who did not develop PML were sampled longitudinally as controls. Every listed patient had earlier received interferon beta, and every PML patient was female. Blood samples for T1 were taken at 6 months of natalizumab therapy, and blood samples for T2 were taken at 12 months of natalizumab therapy. Ficoll-Hypaque density gradient centrifugation was used to isolate peripheral blood mononuclear cells. The V end gives up 2 bases and the J end 5 bases, leaving 7 bases in the junction not matched to a gene. From a lookup of the germline V gene, CDR1 and CDR2 are SGHAT and FQNNGV. The CDR3 sequence holds 15 residues, the cysteine and phenylalanine included. The only DNA kept is the CDR3, 45 bases in frame from the first base.

These data come from a study of multiple sclerosis patients with progressive multifocal leukoencephalopathy (dated by TCRdb to 2018 to 2020). For the study in its entirety: The study examined peripheral T and B cells of MS patients who developed PML (4 under natalizumab, 1 after alemtuzumab) and treated patients who did not. From before therapy, through 6 and 12 months, up to PML onset, two natalizumab-treated patients who later developed PML were tracked longitudinally. The study aimed to detect JC virus-specific or public T-cell expansions arising at the time of PML onset. Paper-wide results and their limitations: Analysis was restricted to peripheral blood, although for natalizumab-associated PML, cerebrospinal fluid or brain lymphocytes might be more informative. Because of the small, descriptive cohort, whether findings reflect JC virus infection or general immunocompromise remained unclear. When PML developed, neither common TRBV or TRBJ gene usage nor preferential TRBV-TRBJ pairings were detected. Less diverse TRB repertoires in most PML patients were suggested by lower normalized Shannon entropy, whereas values near 1 were observed in the natalizumab-treated controls. TRB clones with frequency above 0.5% were observed only in PML patients, but the clones expanded at PML onset were found to be already present before and during natalizumab therapy.

Using the immunoSEQ two-step multiplex PCR at survey-level depth, TRB CDR3 regions were amplified from genomic DNA. Each PCR was spiked with synthetic inline TR CDR3 controls spanning all V-J pairings to estimate template counts and remove amplification bias. Reads went through processing to reduce amplification and sequencing bias, and quantification was done against synthetic TR CDR3 analogs. As for how the authors treated the data: In ImmunoSEQ Analyzer, raw data were processed so that out-of-frame sequences and CDR3s with stop codons were removed, with gene names following IMGT nomenclature. Normalized Shannon entropy, defined as 1 minus Pielou's evenness, served as the summary measure of repertoire diversity. TRB sequences were considered identical only when V gene, J gene and CDR3 were shared. Public PML clonotypes were defined as CDR3s shared by two or more PML-onset samples but absent from earlier samples, from controls, and from public databases. CDR3 amino acid composition by position was analyzed with Skylign using the observed count method. TCRdb took this table from immuneACCESS and kept in-frame rearrangements with V and J called. Such tables lack part of the clones; where checked against another copy, unresolved V genes explain under half of the gap, and the rest is unexplained. D and trimming were read from the DNA, whereas the V and J calls and clone size are those reported in that table. The sample records some 28,000 clones, nearly 90% of which are singletons. Of the sample, about 1.3% falls within the top ten clones.

The specimen comprised PBMCs, sampled from a patient treated with natalizumab. The chain joins TRBV11-2 to TRBJ1-2, and TRBD1 matches 8 of the central bases. This receptor was taken from a human donor with multiple sclerosis. The CDR3 reads as follows: CASSLTGGIRYGYTF. In nucleotide form, the sequence is TGTGCCAGCAGCTTAACAGGGGGGATCCGGTATGGCTACACCTTC.